This T cell receptor beta chain is from a study of T cell repertoires in cytomegalovirus infection. As for the study in general: Matching HLA type and CMV infection were both indicated by public TCR beta signatures. Study-level results: HLA-C-restricted CMV clonotypes gave the most frequent clonotype in two of eight donors.

Note on this clonotype: Its antigen is undetermined.

V was shortened by 1 base and J by 7 bases, with 14 bases between the two germline ends. The CDR3 contains 15 residues. Per the germline V gene, CDR1 is KGHSH and CDR2 is LQKENI. TCRdb recomputed calls from the reads with MiXCR, one row per CDR3 protein. The sample has about 490,000 distinct CDR3 sequences, around 27% seen once; the top ten hold about 13%. This receptor was taken from a human donor in good health (CMV status not recorded). Some clones in this sample may be carry-over from other donors' samples. V and J are TRBV18 and TRBJ2-1; D is unclear. Specimen: PBMCs. DNA of the CDR3: TGTGCCAGCTCACCACGGACCAACAGACGAAATGAGCAGTTCTTC. It codes for CASSPRTNRRNEQFF. Drawing the rest from reference TRBV18 and TRBJ2-1, the complete variable domain is NAGVMQNPRHLVRRRGQEARLRCSPMKGHSHVYWYRQLPEEGLKFMVYLQKENIIDESGMPKERFSAEFPKEGPSILRIQQVVRGDSAAYFCASSPRTNRRNEQFFGPGTRLTVL.